This T cell receptor (beta chain) stems from a study of response to subunit inactivated influenza vaccine. Overall study findings and caveats: The authors proposed limited new T cell recruitment per seasonal influenza vaccination.

The CDR3 length is 13 residues. CDR1 is MDHEN, CDR2 SYDVKM, per germline. V lost 2 bases and J lost 2, with 4 bases in between. This clonotype was detected many times. Its antigen is unidentified. Each CDR3 protein gets one entry after TCRdb re-called the RT-PCR reads with MiXCR. The sample consists of 500,000 to 550,000 distinct CDR3 sequences, roughly 7.6% of them appearing once. The source material was PBMCs from blood, sampled about 23 months after vaccination. The chain links TRBV28 to TRBJ1-5; D gene unclear. This clonotype originated in a man between 50 and 69 years old who received an inactivated influenza vaccine. The DNA of the CDR3 is TGTGCCAGCAGTTTACCGCGCAATCAGCCCCAGCATTTT. Residues: CASSLPRNQPQHF.